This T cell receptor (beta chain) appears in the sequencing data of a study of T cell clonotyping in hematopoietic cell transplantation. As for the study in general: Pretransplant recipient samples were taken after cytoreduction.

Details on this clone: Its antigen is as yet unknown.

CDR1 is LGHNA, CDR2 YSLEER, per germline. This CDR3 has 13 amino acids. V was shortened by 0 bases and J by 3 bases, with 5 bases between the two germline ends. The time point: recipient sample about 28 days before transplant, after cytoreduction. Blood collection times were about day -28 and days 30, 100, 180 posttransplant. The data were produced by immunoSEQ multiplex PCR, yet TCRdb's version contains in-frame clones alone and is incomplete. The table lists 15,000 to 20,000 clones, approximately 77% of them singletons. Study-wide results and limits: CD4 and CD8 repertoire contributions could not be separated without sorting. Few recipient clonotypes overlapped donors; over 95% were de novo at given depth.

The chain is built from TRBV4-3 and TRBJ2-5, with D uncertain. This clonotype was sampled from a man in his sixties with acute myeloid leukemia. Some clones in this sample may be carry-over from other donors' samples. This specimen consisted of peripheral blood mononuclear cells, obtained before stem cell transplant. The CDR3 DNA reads TGCGCCAGCAGCCAAGACTCGGAAGAGACCCAGTACTTC. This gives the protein CASSQDSEETQYF.